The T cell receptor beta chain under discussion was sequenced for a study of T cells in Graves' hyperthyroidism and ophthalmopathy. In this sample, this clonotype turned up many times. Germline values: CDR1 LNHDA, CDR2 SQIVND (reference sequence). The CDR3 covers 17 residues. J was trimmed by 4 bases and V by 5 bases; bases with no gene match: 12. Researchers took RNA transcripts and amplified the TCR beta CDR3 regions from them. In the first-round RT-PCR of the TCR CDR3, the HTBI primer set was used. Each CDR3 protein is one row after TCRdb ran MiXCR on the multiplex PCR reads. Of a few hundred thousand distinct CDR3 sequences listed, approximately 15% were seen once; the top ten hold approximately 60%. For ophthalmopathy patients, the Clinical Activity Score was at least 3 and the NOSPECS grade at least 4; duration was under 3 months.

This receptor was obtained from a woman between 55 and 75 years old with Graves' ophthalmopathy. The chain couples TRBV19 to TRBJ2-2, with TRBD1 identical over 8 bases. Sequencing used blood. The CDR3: CASSVLLQGARTGELFF. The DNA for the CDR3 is TGTGCCAGTAGTGTCCTACTTCAGGGGGCTCGCACCGGGGAGCTGTTTTTT.